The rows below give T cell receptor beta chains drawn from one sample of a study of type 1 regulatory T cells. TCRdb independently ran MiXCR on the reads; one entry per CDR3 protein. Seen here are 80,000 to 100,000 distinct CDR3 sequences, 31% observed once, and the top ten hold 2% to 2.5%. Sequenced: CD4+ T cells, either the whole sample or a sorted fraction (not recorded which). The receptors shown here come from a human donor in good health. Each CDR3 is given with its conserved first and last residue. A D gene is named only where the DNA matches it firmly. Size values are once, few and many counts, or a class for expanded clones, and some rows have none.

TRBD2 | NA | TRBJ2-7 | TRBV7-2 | TGTGCCAGCAGGACAGCGGGAGGATCCTACGAGCAGTACTTC | CASRTAGGSYEQYF
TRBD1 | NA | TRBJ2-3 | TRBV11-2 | TGTGCCAGCAGTTCCGGGACAGGGCCCCCGGATACGCAGTATTTT | CASSSGTGPPDTQYF
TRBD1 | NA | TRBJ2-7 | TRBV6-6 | TGTGCCAGGGGACAGGGAACGGGTCCCTCCTACGAGCAGTACTTC | CARGQGTGPSYEQYF
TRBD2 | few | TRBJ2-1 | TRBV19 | TGTGCCAGTAGTATAGGGACTAGCGGGAGTTACAATGAGCAGTTCTTC | CASSIGTSGSYNEQFF
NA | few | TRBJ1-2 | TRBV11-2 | TGTGCCAGCAGCTTAGTAGGCGGCGACTATGGCTACACCTTC | CASSLVGGDYGYTF
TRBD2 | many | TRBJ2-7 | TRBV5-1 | TGCGCCAGCAGCTTCGGGACTAGCGGGAACGAGCAGTACTTC | CASSFGTSGNEQYF
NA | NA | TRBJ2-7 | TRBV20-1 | TGCAGTGCTAGAGATCAGGGCGACTCCTACGAGCAGTACTTC | CSARDQGDSYEQYF
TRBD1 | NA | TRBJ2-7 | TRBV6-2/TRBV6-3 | TGTGCCAGCAGTTCGTTCCTAGGGACAGCGAAGCGATACGAGCAGTACTTC | CASSSFLGTAKRYEQYF
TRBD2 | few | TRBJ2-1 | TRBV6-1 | TGTGCCAGCAGCCGAGCGGGAGAGGAGCAGTTCTTC | CASSRAGEEQFF
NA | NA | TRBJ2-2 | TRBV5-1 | TGCGCCAGCAGCTTGGTCCAACAGGCCGGGGAGCTGTTTTTT | CASSLVQQAGELFF
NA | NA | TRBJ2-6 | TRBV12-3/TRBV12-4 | TGTGCCAGCCAGGGAGACAGCGACTCTGGGGCCAACGTCCTGACTTTC | CASQGDSDSGANVLTF
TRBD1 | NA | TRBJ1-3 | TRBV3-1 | TGTGCCAGCAGCCAATTTGGGACAGGGGATACTGGAAACACCATATATTTT | CASSQFGTGDTGNTIYF
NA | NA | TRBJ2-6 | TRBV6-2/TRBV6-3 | TGTGCCAGCATTACGGCCTCTGGGGCCAACGTCCTGACTTTC | CASITASGANVLTF
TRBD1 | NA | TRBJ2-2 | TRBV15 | TGTGTCACCAGGGGACAGGCTAACACCGGGGAGCTGTTTTTT | CVTRGQANTGELFF
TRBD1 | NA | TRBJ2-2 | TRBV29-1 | TGCAGCGTTGCCGGGGTGACAGGGCACACCGGGGAGCTGTTTTTT | CSVAGVTGHTGELFF
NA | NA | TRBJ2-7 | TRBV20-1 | TGCAGTGCTAGAAACGGGTACGAGCAGTACTTC | CSARNGYEQYF
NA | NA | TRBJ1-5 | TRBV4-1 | TGCGCCAGCAGCCCCAACCCCGGACAGAGCAATCAGCCCCAGCATTTT | CASSPNPGQSNQPQHF
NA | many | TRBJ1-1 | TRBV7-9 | TGTGCCAGCAGCTTATTGTTTCGTGCTGAAGCTTTCTTT | CASSLLFRAEAFF
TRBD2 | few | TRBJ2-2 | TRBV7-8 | TGTGCCAGCAGCTTAGTAGTGGTTAGCGGGAGAAACACCGGGGAGCTGTTTTTT | CASSLVVVSGRNTGELFF
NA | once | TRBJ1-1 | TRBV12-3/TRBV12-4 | TGTGCCAGCAGCCTGGGCCCGGACACTGAAGCTTTCTTT | CASSLGPDTEAFF
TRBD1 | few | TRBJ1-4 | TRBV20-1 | TGCAGTGCTAGATCCGGACAGGAGATCGAAAAACTGTTTTTT | CSARSGQEIEKLFF
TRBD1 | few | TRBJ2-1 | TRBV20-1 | TGCAGTGCTCACAACCCGGGACAGGGGGTCAATGAGCAGTTCTTC | CSAHNPGQGVNEQFF
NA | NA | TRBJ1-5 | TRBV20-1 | TGCAGTGCTAGTGGGGGCACAATAAATCAGCCCCAGCATTTT | CSASGGTINQPQHF
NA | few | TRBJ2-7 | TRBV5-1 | TGCGCCAGCAGCCCGACCGGACCAGAGGGAGAGCAGTACTTC | CASSPTGPEGEQYF
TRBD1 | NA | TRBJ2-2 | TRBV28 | TGTGCCAGCCCAGGGACAGGGGACACCGGGGAGCTGTTTTTT | CASPGTGDTGELFF
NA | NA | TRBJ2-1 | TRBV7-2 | TGTGCCAGCAGCTTGAACAGTTACAATGAGCAGTTCTTC | CASSLNSYNEQFF
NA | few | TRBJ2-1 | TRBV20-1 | TGCAGTGCCTCCCCGGCGGTTAGCTCCTACAATGAGCAGTTCTTC | CSASPAVSSYNEQFF
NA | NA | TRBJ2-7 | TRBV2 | TGTGCCAGCAGTGGTGACACCGCCTACGAGCAGTACTTC | CASSGDTAYEQYF
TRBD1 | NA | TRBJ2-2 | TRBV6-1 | TGTGCCAGTCGGACCCCGACAGGGGCGAACACCGGGGAGCTGTTTTTT | CASRTPTGANTGELFF
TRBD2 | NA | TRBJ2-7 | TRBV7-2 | TGTGCCAGCAGCTTAGCTAGCCTAGCGGGGCAGTACTTC | CASSLASLAGQYF
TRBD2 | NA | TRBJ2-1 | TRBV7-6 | TGTGCCACCAGCGGGAGGGTTAACCATGAGCAGTTCTTC | CATSGRVNHEQFF
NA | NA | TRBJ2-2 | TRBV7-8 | TGTGCCAGCAGCTTCGAGAGGGTTCTCGCGAACACCGGGGAGCTGTTTTTT | CASSFERVLANTGELFF
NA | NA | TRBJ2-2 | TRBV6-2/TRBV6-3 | TGTGCCAGCAGCCGACGGACCGGGGAGCTGTTTTTT | CASSRRTGELFF
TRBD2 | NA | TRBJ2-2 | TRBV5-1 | TGCGCCAGCAGCCACCTTAGAGCGGGAGATAAGAACACCGGGGAGCTGTTTTTT | CASSHLRAGDKNTGELFF
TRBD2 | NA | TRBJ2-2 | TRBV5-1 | TGCGCCAGCAGTCAGCTAGCGGGAGAGGCCGGGGAGCTGTTTTTT | CASSQLAGEAGELFF
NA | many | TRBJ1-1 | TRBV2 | TGTGCCAGCAGGTGGGAGGGGCCAACGGCTGAAGCTTTCTTT | CASRWEGPTAEAFF
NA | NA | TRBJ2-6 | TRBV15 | TGTGCCACCAGCAGAGATCGGAGACAGGAACGCTCTGGGGCCAACGTCCTGACTTTC | CATSRDRRQERSGANVLTF
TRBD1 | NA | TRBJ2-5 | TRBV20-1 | TGCAGTGCGTGGACAGGGTGGGGGCAAGAGACCCGGTACTTC | CSAWTGWGQETRYF
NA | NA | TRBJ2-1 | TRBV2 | TGTGCCGGAAGGGAGCCCTCCTACAATGAGCAGTTCTTC | CAGREPSYNEQFF
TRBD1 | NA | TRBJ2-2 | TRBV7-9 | TGTGCCAGCCAGGGACAGCTCCCTAGGGACACCGGGGAGCTGTTTTTT | CASQGQLPRDTGELFF
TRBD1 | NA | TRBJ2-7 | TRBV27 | TGTGCCAGCAGTTTAGGGGACAGAGCCCTTCCCTACGAGCAGTACTTC | CASSLGDRALPYEQYF
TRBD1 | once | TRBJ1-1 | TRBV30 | TGTGCCTGGAGTTCTGGGACAGTAAACACTGAAGCTTTCTTT | CAWSSGTVNTEAFF
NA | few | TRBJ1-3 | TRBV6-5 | TGTGCCAGCAGTTACCTCAGGAACCTTGGAAACACCATATATTTT | CASSYLRNLGNTIYF
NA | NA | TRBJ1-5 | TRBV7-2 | TGTGCCAGCAGCCGCAGCAGGTCCCCCAATCAGCCCCAGCATTTT | CASSRSRSPNQPQHF
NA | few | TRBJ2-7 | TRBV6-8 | TGTGCCAGCAGTTACTCGAGGCAGGCCACCTACGAGCAGTACTTC | CASSYSRQATYEQYF
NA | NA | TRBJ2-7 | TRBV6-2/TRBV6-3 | TGTGCCAGCAGTACACACTCCTACGAGCAGTACTTC | CASSTHSYEQYF
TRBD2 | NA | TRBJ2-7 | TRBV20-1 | TGCAGTGCTAGCCCCGCGGGAGGTAACGAGCAGTACTTC | CSASPAGGNEQYF
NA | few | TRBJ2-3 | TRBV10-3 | TGTGCCACCGTGGAGGCCTCCACAGATACGCAGTATTTT | CATVEASTDTQYF
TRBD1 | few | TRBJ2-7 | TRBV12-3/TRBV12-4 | TGTGCCAGCAGTGGACAGGGATTGTTCGAGCAGTACTTC | CASSGQGLFEQYF
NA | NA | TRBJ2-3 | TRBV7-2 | TGTGCCAGCAGCTTAGATCCGAGCACAGATACGCAGTATTTT | CASSLDPSTDTQYF
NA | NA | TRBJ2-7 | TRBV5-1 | TGCGCCAGCAGCTTGGAGTCAGGGGAGGGAGAGCAGTACTTC | CASSLESGEGEQYF
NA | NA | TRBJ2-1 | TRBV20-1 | TGCAGTGCTAGAGCGGGACATGTGTTCTTC | CSARAGHVFF
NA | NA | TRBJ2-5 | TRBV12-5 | TGTGCTAGTGGTTTGAGGGAGACCCAGTACTTC | CASGLRETQYF
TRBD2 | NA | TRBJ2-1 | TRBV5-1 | TGCGCCAGCAGCTTTGCGGGAGGGAACAATGAGCAGTTCTTC | CASSFAGGNNEQFF
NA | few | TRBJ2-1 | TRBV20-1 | TGCAGTGCTACTTCAGGCGGTCGCTCCTACAATGAGCAGTTCTTC | CSATSGGRSYNEQFF
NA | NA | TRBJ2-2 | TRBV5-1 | TGCGCCAGCAACGAGCCTAGCTTCAACACCGGGGAGCTGTTTTTT | CASNEPSFNTGELFF
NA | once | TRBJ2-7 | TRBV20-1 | TGCAGTGCAACCATCCCGCATCAGAGGGGGATAGGGTACGAGCAGTACTTC | CSATIPHQRGIGYEQYF
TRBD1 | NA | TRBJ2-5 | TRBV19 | TGTGCCAGTAGGGGGCAGGGGGCTGGACAGACCCAGTACTTC | CASRGQGAGQTQYF
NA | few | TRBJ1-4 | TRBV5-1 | TGCGCCAGCAGCCTACAGGCTGGGGGGAATGAAAAACTGTTTTTT | CASSLQAGGNEKLFF